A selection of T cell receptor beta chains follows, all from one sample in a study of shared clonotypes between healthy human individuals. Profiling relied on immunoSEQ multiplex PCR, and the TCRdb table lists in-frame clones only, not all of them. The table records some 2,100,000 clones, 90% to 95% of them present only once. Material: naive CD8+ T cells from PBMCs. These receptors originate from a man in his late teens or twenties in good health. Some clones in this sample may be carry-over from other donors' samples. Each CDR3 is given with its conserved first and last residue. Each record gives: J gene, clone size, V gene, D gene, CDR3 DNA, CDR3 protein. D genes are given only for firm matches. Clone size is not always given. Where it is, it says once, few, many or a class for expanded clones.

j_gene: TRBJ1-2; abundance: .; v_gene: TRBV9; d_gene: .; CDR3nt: TGTGCCAGCAGCGTAGGGAGGGGCCTTAACTATGGCTACACCTTC; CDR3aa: CASSVGRGLNYGYTF
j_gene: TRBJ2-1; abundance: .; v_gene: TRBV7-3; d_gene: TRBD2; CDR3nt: TGTGCCAGCAGCTCCCGTGGGACTAGCAGGAACAATGAGCAGTTCTTC; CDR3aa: CASSSRGTSRNNEQFF
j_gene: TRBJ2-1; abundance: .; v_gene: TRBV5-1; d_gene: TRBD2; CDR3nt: TGCGCCAGCAGCGAAACTAGCGGGAGTTACAATGAGCAGTTCTTC; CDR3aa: CASSETSGSYNEQFF
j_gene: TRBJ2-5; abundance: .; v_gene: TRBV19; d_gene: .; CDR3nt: TGTGCCAGTAGTCCCCGGACAGCACCCGGGGAGACCCAGTACTTC; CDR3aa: CASSPRTAPGETQYF
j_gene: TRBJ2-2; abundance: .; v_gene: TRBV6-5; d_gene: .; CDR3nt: TGTGCCGGTGGTAGCCCCACCGGGGAGCTGTTTTTT; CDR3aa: CAGGSPTGELFF
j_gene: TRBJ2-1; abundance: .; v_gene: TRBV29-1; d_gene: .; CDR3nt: TGCAGCGTTGACAGCAACAATGAGCAGTTCTTC; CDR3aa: CSVDSNNEQFF
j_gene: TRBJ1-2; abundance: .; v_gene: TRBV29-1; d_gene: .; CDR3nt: TGCAGCGTTGAGAAAGGGTCCCGGGGCTACACCTTC; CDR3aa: CSVEKGSRGYTF
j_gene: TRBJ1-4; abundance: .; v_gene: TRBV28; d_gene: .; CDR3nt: TGTGCCAGCAGACCCCCCGGGACACTAGGGGAAAAACTGTTTTTT; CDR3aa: CASRPPGTLGEKLFF
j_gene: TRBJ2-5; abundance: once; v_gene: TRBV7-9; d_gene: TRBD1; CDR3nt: TGTGCCAGCAGTCGAAAGGGACAGTACCAAGAGACCCAGTACTTC; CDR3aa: CASSRKGQYQETQYF
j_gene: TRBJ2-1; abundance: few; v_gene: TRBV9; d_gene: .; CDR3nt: TGTGCCAGCAGCGTAGGGTACAATGAGCAGTTCTTC; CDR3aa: CASSVGYNEQFF
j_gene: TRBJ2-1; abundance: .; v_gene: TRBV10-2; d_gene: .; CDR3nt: TGCGCCAGCAGAAATGGACGGGCCGCCTTCAATGAGCAGTTCTTC; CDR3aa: CASRNGRAAFNEQFF
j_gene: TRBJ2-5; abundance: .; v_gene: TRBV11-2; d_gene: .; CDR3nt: TGTGCCAGCAGCTTAGCGCCTAATCAAGAGACCCAGTACTTC; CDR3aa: CASSLAPNQETQYF